This TCR beta chain was captured in a study of sequential checkpoint blockade in melanoma. Ten or more counts support this clone. Repertoires were generated with immunoSEQ multiplex PCR, while TCRdb's copy carries only in-frame clones and drops some. The sample consists of around 9,900 clones, around 23% of them appearing once. The CDR3 consists of 15 residues. Treatment defined: randomized to nivolumab then ipilimumab (arm A) or the reverse (arm B). This sequence joins TRBV7-5 and TRBJ1-6; no DNA check was done on the table's D call, TRBD1. TRBV7-5 is recorded as a pseudogene. This sequence was found in a human donor with melanoma. Sequenced here: tumor tissue (inferred from file names), sampled from a patient given nivolumab and ipilimumab in sequence. CDR3 coding DNA: TGTGCCAGCAGCCTTAATACAGGGAGCGGATCACCCCTCCACTTT. It is translated as CASSLNTGSGSPLHF.